This record covers a single T cell receptor (beta chain). The sample originates from a study of blood T cell repertoires in COVID-19. Germline V gene sequence: CDR1 SQVTM, CDR2 ANQGSEA. The ends were cut back, 4 bases at V and 3 bases at J, with 7 bases in the middle. The CDR3 runs 12 residues. Profiled with immunoSEQ multiplex PCR; TCRdb holds only in-frame clones, not every one. The sample lists over 150,000 clones; 85% to 90% were seen once. The TCR comes from a man between 45 and 60 years old who had recovered from COVID-19. This chain links TRBV29-1 with TRBJ1-5; no definite D call. Sequenced sample: peripheral blood. For the CDR3, the DNA is TGCAGCGTTGCAGGTACCAATCAGCCCCAGCATTTT. This gives the protein CSVAGTNQPQHF.